This T cell receptor beta chain came from a study of T-cell reconstitution after alpha-beta-depleted transplantation in children. The TCRbeta library incorporated unique molecular identifiers. TCRdb fed the PCR reads into MiXCR, producing one record per CDR3 protein. The sample has around 6,100 distinct CDR3 sequences; approximately 16% are singletons. Germline V lookup: CDR1 WSHSY, CDR2 SAAADI. V was shortened by 2 bases and J by 5 bases, with 16 bases between the two germline ends. The length of the CDR3 is 17 residues. In its sample, this clonotype was seen a few times. Sequences were derived from PBMCs, mostly from graft donor cells, sampled 60 days after TCRalphabeta/CD19-depleted stem cell transplant. The TCR sequence derives from a male patient younger than 18 who had a stem cell transplant for acute myeloid leukemia, so the T cells may come from the graft donor. The V call is TRBV10-2, the J call TRBJ1-6; possible D gene TRBD1, 5 bases. CDR3 nucleotides: TGCGCCAGCAGTGAGACCCACGGACAACCCAATAATTCACCCCTCCACTTT. Protein sequence: CASSETHGQPNNSPLHF.